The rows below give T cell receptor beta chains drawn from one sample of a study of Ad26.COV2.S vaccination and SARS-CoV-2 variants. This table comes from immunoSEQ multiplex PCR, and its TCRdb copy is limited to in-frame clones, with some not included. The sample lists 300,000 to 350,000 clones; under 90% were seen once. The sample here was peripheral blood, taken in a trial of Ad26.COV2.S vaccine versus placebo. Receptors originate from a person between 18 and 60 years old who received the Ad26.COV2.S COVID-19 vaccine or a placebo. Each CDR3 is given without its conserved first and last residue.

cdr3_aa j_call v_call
ASSLDRVELF TRBJ1-4 TRBV5-4
ASSPDPVGEQF TRBJ2-1 TRBV5-1
ASSQDSGLAGGWAGELF TRBJ2-2 TRBV3-1/TRBV3-2
ASSIIPGQRVWTEAF TRBJ1-1 TRBV19
ASSYRREGPGSEQF TRBJ2-1 TRBV6-5
ASSRQGAGSPLH TRBJ1-6 TRBV5-5
ASSLDPTEAF TRBJ1-1 TRBV7-9
ASSFPPLQETQY TRBJ2-5 TRBV13
ASTGSLYQETQY TRBJ2-5 TRBV5-1
ASSQQGGGLYEQY TRBJ2-7 TRBV4-3
ASSLVEVPSLQF TRBJ2-1 TRBV7-8
ASSITGGGEQF TRBJ2-1 TRBV19
AISDPGLAGANVLT TRBJ2-6 TRBV10-3
AWRQAGGEDTQY TRBJ2-3 TRBV30
ASSTGHTNTEAF TRBJ1-1 TRBV5-1
ASSDGGSYNEQF TRBJ2-1 TRBV19
ASSRISGLSTDTQY TRBJ2-3 TRBV3-1/TRBV3-2
ASSLRDSNQPQH TRBJ1-5 TRBV3-1/TRBV3-2
ASRILDYGYT TRBJ1-2 TRBV2
ATSAEAVLFGELF TRBJ2-2 TRBV15
ASSDVEIGQY TRBJ2-7 TRBV6-2/TRBV6-3
ASSENDPRIKGYT TRBJ1-2 TRBV25-1
ASSPWVAQETQY TRBJ2-5 TRBV19
ASSTRGGGREQF TRBJ2-1 TRBV7-2
ASSQDSGQGRSTPYGYT TRBJ1-2 TRBV4-3
ASSQDRAGGGNTQY TRBJ2-3 TRBV4-1
ASSATGTGGSEKLF TRBJ1-4 TRBV5-4
ASSWTRSSYEQY TRBJ2-7 TRBV3-1/TRBV3-2
ASSYSMRTAAPSYEQY TRBJ2-7 TRBV6-2/TRBV6-3